This record concerns one TCR beta chain sequence. Its cognate antigen has yet to be identified. Base-call qualities are not available, and no considerably larger clone is one nucleotide away. These data belong to a study of blood T cell repertoires in COVID-19 (dated by TCRdb to the early 2020s). For the study in its entirety: Samples from collaborators originated in the United States, Italy and Spain and spanned both the acute and convalescent phases of COVID-19. The prospective study material was composed of cDNA or gDNA derived from T cells, B-cell-depleted T cells, or PBMCs. Subjects who had been exposed to COVID-19, were actively infected with it, or had recovered from it provided the deeply sampled blood TCRbeta repertoires that made up the dataset. The repertoires were released in a freely available public database intended as a resource for research on the immune response to SARS-CoV-2. Samples came from the ongoing ImmuneRACE study (first 160 participants) plus 1,254 subjects from 6 global collaborators. The sample metadata nearly always contained a de-identified subject ID, COVID-19 status, age in years and sex. Where available, HLA class I and class II types were obtained from metadata supplied by the sample provider rather than from assay-based typing. On the study overall, not on this receptor specifically: The amount of clinical and demographic metadata varied by source and participant and was provided uncurated.

Participants in the prospective study were enrolled through a virtual design, were aged roughly 18 to 100 years, and lived in roughly 25 United States geographic areas. To assign participants to cohorts, the prospective study relied on clinical history that participants themselves reported in a screening survey and a study questionnaire. Recovered participants in ImmuneRACE Cohort 3 were defined as having two consecutive negative NP/OP PCR tests, clearance from a healthcare professional, or resolution of symptoms. In the prospective study, mobile phlebotomists collected whole blood, serum and a nasopharyngeal or oropharyngeal swab from each participant. Additional blood draws and questionnaires over an approximately two-month period could optionally be provided by prospective study participants. Blood samples from the prospective study were shipped frozen or at room temperature prior to DNA extraction.

Counted from cysteine to phenylalanine, this CDR3 has 14 amino acids. The DNA shown is the 42-base CDR3, in frame from base 1. V ends up 6 bases short and J 8 bases short, with an unmatched junction base count of 7. Per the germline V gene, SNHLY is the CDR1 and FYNNEI is the CDR2. The immunoSEQ Assay, a bias-controlled multiplex PCR, was used to amplify TCRbeta CDR3 regions from genomic DNA. The paper's data handling went like this. The number of nucleated cells in each sample was estimated from the amplification of reference gene primers within the assay. To quantify the absolute abundance of each unique TCRbeta CDR3 rearrangement, sequence reads were collapsed and filtered. For each sample, productive Simpson clonality was calculated as the square root of Simpson's diversity index over productive rearrangements. The table comes from immuneACCESS by way of TCRdb, which keeps in-frame sequences with V and J called. Part of the clones is missing from these tables; in studies checked, under half for an unresolved V gene and the rest for unknown reasons. The DNA gave D and trimming, while V, J and clone size come from that table. In this sample the table shows about 470,000 clones, 75% to 90% of which occur a single time. 0.7% of the sample is taken by the ten largest.

The sample comprised PBMCs or T cells enriched from blood (not recorded which). The rearrangement combines TRBV2 with TRBJ1-6, with 7 bases aligning to TRBD1. The sequence was collected from a woman aged 18-35 years who had recovered from COVID-19. CDR3 protein: CASRLGQAYSPLHF. The DNA sequence follows: TGTGCCAGCAGACTAGGACAGGCATATTCACCCCTCCACTTT.